What follows describes a single T cell receptor (beta chain). Its antigen is currently unknown. This sample was taken from a study of shared clonotypes between healthy human individuals. General observations from the study: Specimens sampled were limited to blood, with tissue repertoires likely differing. Larger estimated richness was generally seen in naive subsets than in memory subsets. Few donors limited the genetic and exposure-history diversity represented.

An even split of each subset's genomic DNA across several immunoSEQ plates was performed. Sequencing used immunoSEQ multiplex PCR; TCRdb keeps in-frame clones, though not all of them. The repertoire holds fewer than 850,000 clones, with around 91% as singletons. Germline CDR1 and CDR2: SGHKS and YYEKEE (reference sequence). V shed 0 bases and J shed 0 bases, with 19 bases lying between them. This CDR3 has 18 amino acids. Sequences were obtained from memory CD8+ T cells from PBMCs. Subset given: CD45RO+ cells pooled with CCR7-negative TemRA cells. The TCR originated in a man between 18 and 29 years old in good health. Some clones in this sample may be carry-over from other donors' samples. The gene calls are TRBV5-5 and TRBJ2-7, with D possibly matching TRBD2 (6 bases). CDR3 loop: CASSLAYTGTRSSYEQYF. CDR3 nucleotides: TGTGCCAGCAGCTTGGCCTACACCGGGACTCGTAGCTCCTACGAGCAGTACTTC.